Listed here are 29 T cell receptor beta chains from one sample, sequenced in a study of T cell responses to AZD1222 COVID-19 vaccine. Using immunoSEQ multiplex PCR, the repertoire was profiled, and TCRdb retains in-frame clones only, with some absent. The sample lists over 75,000 clones, roughly nine tenths seen once, with about 31% in the top ten. The input for sequencing was peripheral blood, taken on day 0 of AZD1222 vaccination. These receptors were obtained from an adult in good health.

V and J are TRBV9 and TRBJ2-3; 7 bases are shared with TRBD2. This CDR3 has 15 amino acids. CDR1 and CDR2 (germline): SGDLS, YYNGEE. V lost 0 bases, J lost 1 base, and 2 bases stayed unmatched. The CDR3 nucleotides read TGTGCCAGCAGCGTAGGGCGGGAGCGCACAGATACGCAGTATTTT. Its protein product is CASSVGRERTDTQYF.

This chain joins TRBV29-1 and TRBJ1-5; D is possibly TRBD1 (5 bases). V lost 7 bases and J 7 bases, leaving 14 bases between the germline ends. CDR1 SQVTM and CDR2 ANQGSEA come from the germline V gene. The length of the CDR3 is 12 residues. Here the CDR3 DNA reads TGCAGCGCCGCAGGAGAGGGGCAGCCCCAGCATTTT. It encodes CSAAGEGQPQHF.

CDR3 protein: CASSVTGRDEKLFF. The CDR3 DNA reads as TGTGCCAGCAGCGTCACAGGGAGGGACGAAAAACTGTTTTTT. The chain links TRBV9 to TRBJ1-4; a weak D match, TRBD1 (6 bases). Looked up from germline, CDR1 is SGDLS and CDR2 is YYNGEE. With 2 bases removed from V and 8 bases from J, the gap between germline ends came to 13 bases. This CDR3 comprises 14 residues. The full variable domain, rest sourced from reference TRBV9 and TRBJ1-4, is DSGVTQTPKHLITATGQRVTLRCSPRSGDLSVYWYQQSLDQGLQFLIQYYNGEERAKGNILERFSAQQFPDLHSELNLSSLELGDSALYFCASSVTGRDEKLFFGSGTQLSVL.

The chain has TRBV25-1 and TRBJ2-1; D tentatively reads TRBD1 or TRBD2 (7 bases each). With 10 bases removed from V and 8 bases from J, the gap between germline ends came to 24 bases. Germline assignment: CDR1 MGHDK and CDR2 SYGVNS. The CDR3 is 15 residues long. CDR3 loop: CATQREGAFRDEQFF. The CDR3 DNA follows: TGTGCCACCCAGAGGGAGGGGGCGTTCCGTGATGAGCAGTTCTTC.

The V and J genes are TRBV3-1 (or the pseudogene TRBV3-2) and TRBJ2-7; no definite D call. Germline V gene sequence: CDR1 LGHDT, CDR2 YNNKEL (reference sequence). CDR3 size: 14 residues. Trimming removed 1 base at V and 2 bases at J, with 9 bases between. CDR3 DNA sequence: TGTGCCAGCAGCCAAGCCTACGCCACCTACGAGCAGTACTTC. It codes for CASSQAYATYEQYF.

This chain uses TRBV6-5 with TRBJ1-5; D possibly corresponds to TRBD1 (6 bases). The length of the CDR3 is 13 residues. The V and J ends lost 5 bases and 4 bases respectively, with 9 bases between them. Germline CDR1 and CDR2: MNHEY and SVGAGI. CDR3 nucleotides: TGTGCCAGCAGTCGTACAGGGAATCAGCCCCAGCATTTT. Translating gives CASSRTGNQPQHF.

V gene TRBV7-9 combines with J gene TRBJ1-6; D ambiguous. Trimming shortened V by 2 bases and J by 6 bases, and 11 bases separated the two germline ends. CDR1 and CDR2 (germline): SEHNR, FQNEAQ (reference sequence). There are 15 residues in the CDR3. CDR3: CASSLSVTSNSPLHF. CDR3 sequence (DNA): TGTGCCAGCAGCTTAAGTGTTACCTCTAATTCACCCCTCCACTTT.

The V gene is TRBV11-3, the J gene TRBJ1-3, with a weak D call TRBD1 (6 bases). The CDR3 runs 17 residues. Germline CDR1 SGHNT, CDR2 YENEEA. V shed 5 bases and J shed 1 base, with 18 bases lying between them. CDR3 sequence reads: CASSPQGGSNSGNTIYF. DNA of the CDR3: TGTGCCAGCAGCCCACAAGGGGGTTCGAATTCTGGAAACACCATATATTTT.

The chain is built from TRBV6-1 and TRBJ2-5; D unclear. CDR3 length: 16 amino acids. Trimming cost V 2 bases and J 2 bases, with 15 bases left between them. Germline-derived CDR1 and CDR2 are MNHNS and SASEGT. As DNA, the CDR3 is TGTGCCAGCAGTGAATTCGCCCCTTACGGGCAAGAGACCCAGTACTTC. As protein: CASSEFAPYGQETQYF.

The chain couples TRBV7-2 to TRBJ2-1; D call uncertain. Deletions cut 4 bases from V and 4 bases from J, with 8 bases between. The CDR3 is 13 residues long. In germline, CDR1 is SGHTA, CDR2 FQGNSA. The CDR3: CASSYPPYNEQFF. DNA of the CDR3: TGTGCCAGCAGCTACCCCCCTTACAATGAGCAGTTCTTC.

The chain carries TRBV10-2 and TRBJ1-1; TRBD1 might be the D (6 bases). The germline CDR1 and CDR2 sequences are WSHSY and SAAADI. V was trimmed by 4 bases and J by 4 bases, leaving 10 bases between them. The CDR3 has 13 residues. The CDR3 loop reads CASSVRGGTEAFF. As DNA, the CDR3 is TGCGCCAGCAGTGTCAGGGGTGGCACTGAAGCTTTCTTT.

This chain links TRBV5-5 with TRBJ2-7; D is ambiguous. Germline CDR1 reads SGHKS; CDR2 reads YYEKEE (reference sequence). V lost 0 bases and J lost 6, with 16 bases in between. The CDR3 covers 15 residues. In DNA, the CDR3 is TGTGCCAGCAGCTTGGTAGGTAGCAACGGGCTCGAGCAGTACTTC. It translates to CASSLVGSNGLEQYF.

The chain is built from TRBV7-9 and TRBJ1-4, with D hard to call. Germline-derived CDR1 and CDR2 are SEHNR and FQNEAQ (reference sequence). This CDR3 region has 14 residues. The germline V and J ends were trimmed by 1 base and 7 bases, with 10 bases remaining between them. DNA of the CDR3: TGTGCCAGCAGCTTAGATCGGGGAGGTGAAAAACTGTTTTTT. Translation gives CASSLDRGGEKLFF.

The rearrangement uses TRBV11-3 and TRBJ2-3, with TRBD2 identical over 7 bases. Germline lookup yields CDR1 SGHNT and CDR2 YENEEA. There are 15 residues in the CDR3. V shed 6 bases and J 1 base; nucleotides not matched to a gene: 7. The CDR3 DNA is TGTGCCAGCAGTGGCCGAGGACTAGGCACAGATACGCAGTATTTT. It codes for CASSGRGLGTDTQYF.

CDR3 amino acids: CASSDDSTEAFF. In DNA, the CDR3 is TGCGCCAGCAGTGATGATAGTACTGAAGCTTTCTTT. The chain is built from TRBV10-1 and TRBJ1-1; D not resolved. V gave up 3 bases and J gave up 5 bases, with 7 bases separating them. This CDR3 is built from 12 residues. CDR1 is WNHNN and CDR2 is SYGVQD in the germline V gene (reference sequence).

The chain uses TRBV7-9 and TRBJ1-2; D is perhaps TRBD1 (5 bases). Per the germline V gene, CDR1 is SEHNR and CDR2 is FQNEAQ (reference sequence). The V end was cut by 5 bases, the J end by 0 bases, with 13 bases between. The CDR3 runs 15 residues. The CDR3 here is CASSGTADTNYGYTF. CDR3 DNA sequence: TGTGCCAGCAGCGGGACGGCGGATACTAACTATGGCTACACCTTC.

The gene calls are TRBV6-5 and TRBJ1-4; possibly TRBD1 for D (5 bases). V lost 6 bases and J 1 base, leaving 9 bases between the germline ends. The CDR3 length is 14 residues. CDR1 and CDR2 (germline): MNHEY, SVGAGI. CDR3: CASRRRGTNEKLFF. In DNA, the CDR3 is TGTGCCAGCAGAAGAAGGGGAACTAATGAAAAACTGTTTTTT.

The rearrangement joins TRBV19 to TRBJ2-7, with 11 bases matching TRBD2. The CDR3 has 15 amino acids. V shed 5 bases, J shed 1 base, and the junction held 4 bases outside the gene matches. Germline values: CDR1 LNHDA, CDR2 SQIVND (reference sequence). In DNA, the CDR3 is TGTGCCAGTAGTTTTAGCGGGAGGGGATCCTACGAGCAGTACTTC. Protein: CASSFSGRGSYEQYF.

Only one count was recorded for this clone. The chain joins TRBV5-6 to TRBJ1-3, with 7 bases fitting TRBD1. Germline CDR1 reads SGHDT; CDR2 reads YYEEEE. With 3 bases clipped from V and 4 bases from J, the junction kept 10 bases outside the gene matches. The CDR3 consists of 16 residues. The CDR3 nucleotides read TGTGCCAGCAGCTCGGGAGGGGGCGCAGACGGAAACACCATATATTTT. Translated, it gives CASSSGGGADGNTIYF.

The rearrangement links TRBV19 to TRBJ1-5, with 7 bases matching TRBD1. This CDR3 contains 14 residues. V gave up 5 bases and J gave up 3 bases; unmatched junction bases: 4. In germline, CDR1 is LNHDA, CDR2 SQIVND (reference sequence). The CDR3 loop is CASSATGINQPQHF. The CDR3 coding sequence is TGTGCCAGTAGTGCGACAGGGATCAATCAGCCCCAGCATTTT.

V usage is TRBV5-1 and J usage is TRBJ1-2, with a possible D match to TRBD1 (5 bases). V was cut by 4 bases and J by 8 bases, with 18 bases left in between. Germline V lookup: CDR1 SGHRS, CDR2 YFSETQ. The CDR3 has 14 residues. CDR3 sequence reads: CASSPGGGVWGYTF. CDR3 nucleotide sequence: TGCGCCAGCAGCCCCGGCGGGGGGGTTTGGGGCTACACCTTC. Full variable domain (remainder filled in from reference TRBV5-1 and TRBJ1-2): KAGVTQTPRYLIKTRGQQVTLSCSPISGHRSVSWYQQTPGQGLQFLFEYFSETQRNKGNFPGRFSGRQFSNSRSEMNVSTLELGDSALYLCASSPGGGVWGYTFGSGTRLTVV.

V and J are TRBV30 and TRBJ2-7; unclear D gene. The CDR3 has 10 residues. The V gene's germline CDR1 is GTSNPN and CDR2 SVGIG (reference sequence). V was pared by 0 bases and J by 7 bases, with 4 bases between. The CDR3 DNA follows: TGTGCCTGGAGTGTAGGTGAGCAGTACTTC. This translates into CAWSVGEQYF.

The chain couples TRBV27 to TRBJ2-3, with D unclear. Germline CDR1 is MNHEY and CDR2 is SMNVEV (reference sequence). The CDR3 has 16 amino acids. V lost 5 bases, J lost 2 bases, and 17 bases lay in between. The CDR3 nucleotides are TGTGCCAGCAGTCATACATTCGAACGACTCACAGATACGCAGTATTTT. Amino acid sequence: CASSHTFERLTDTQYF.

V gene TRBV7-8 combines with J gene TRBJ1-4; D is uncertain. V was clipped by 7 bases and J by 5 bases, with 23 bases between them. This CDR3 is 17 amino acids long. CDR1 and CDR2 (germline): SGHVS, FQNEAQ. In DNA form, the CDR3 reads TGTGCCAGCACCTATCGGGGTGGTCAGCAAGGGAATGAAAAACTGTTTTTT. As protein: CASTYRGGQQGNEKLFF.

This chain links TRBV28 with TRBJ2-3; D perhaps matches TRBD1 (6 bases). V was shortened by 6 bases and J by 3 bases, with 16 bases between the two germline ends. CDR3 length: 15 amino acids. The germline CDR1 and CDR2 sequences are MDHEN and SYDVKM. For the CDR3, the DNA is TGTGCCAGCAGCCGAGGGGGAGAAAGGACAGATACGCAGTATTTT. Translated, it gives CASSRGGERTDTQYF.

The chain has TRBV7-8 and TRBJ1-1; the D is unclear. V lost 2 bases, J lost 3 bases, and 10 bases lay in between. Germline V gene lookup returns CDR1 SGHVS and CDR2 FQNEAQ. The CDR3 covers 14 residues. CDR3 protein: CASSLYPGDTEAFF. The CDR3 DNA reads as TGTGCCAGCAGCTTATATCCGGGAGACACTGAAGCTTTCTTT.

The rearrangement joins TRBV21-1 to TRBJ1-1; TRBD1, the D gene given by the table, was not confirmed from the DNA. TRBV21-1 constitutes a pseudogene. The CDR3 runs 15 residues. CDR3 nucleotides: TGTGCCAGCAGCAAGAACGGACAGGTGGAATTTGAAGCTTTCTTT. This codes for CASSKNGQVEFEAFF.

This clone came up many times. The chain uses TRBV9 and TRBJ1-2; D is unclear. Trimming pared 0 bases from V and 8 bases from J, leaving 14 bases between. The CDR3 sequence is 14 residues long. Per germline, CDR1 SGDLS and CDR2 YYNGEE. DNA for the CDR3: TGTGCCAGCAGCGTAGACTTAACCGTACGGGGCTACACCTTC. It yields the protein CASSVDLTVRGYTF.

At least ten counts were recorded for this clone. The rearrangement links TRBV4-2 to TRBJ2-7, with TRBD2 as a possible D gene (7 bases). Germline CDR1 reads LGHNA; CDR2 reads YNFKEQ. Trimming pared 0 bases from V and 1 base from J, leaving 10 bases between. The CDR3 loop spans 15 amino acids. In DNA form, the CDR3 reads TGTGCCAGCAGCCAAGATGAGGGGGGGTCCTACGAGCAGTACTTC. Encoded protein: CASSQDEGGSYEQYF.